This TCR beta chain was sequenced during a study of blood T cell repertoires in COVID-19. The overall study: The United States, Italy and Spain were the sources of the acute and convalescent COVID-19 samples. Sample material is recorded as cDNA or gDNA derived from T cells, B-cell-depleted T cells, or PBMCs.

The CDR3 is 15 residues long. Germline trimming cut 4 bases from V and 7 bases from J; bases unmatched to any gene: 11. The germline gives CDR1 SGHRS, CDR2 YFSETQ. In the study's own analysis: Scientists estimated how many nucleated cells there were by amplifying reference gene primers. Profiling relied on immunoSEQ multiplex PCR, and the TCRdb table lists in-frame clones only, not all of them. The V and J calls and clone size come from that table; D and trimming were worked out from the DNA. The top ten clones hold 5% to 7.5% of a sample with around 150,000 clones, more than 80% of them seen once. The chain has TRBV5-1 and TRBJ2-7; 10 nucleotides line up with TRBD2. The origin of this receptor is a human donor in a cohort sampled during active COVID-19. Sequencing was done on a sample of peripheral blood. In DNA form, the CDR3 reads TGCGCCAGCAGCCCCTCCGGGACTAGCGAGGGGGAGCAGTACTTC. Its protein is CASSPSGTSEGEQYF.